A selection of T cell receptor beta chains follows, all from one sample in a study of shared clonotypes between healthy human individuals. Libraries were prepared by immunoSEQ multiplex PCR; TCRdb keeps only in-frame clonotypes and omits some of them. The sample consists of about a million clones, about three quarters of them appearing once. Input material: memory CD4+ T cells sorted from blood. These receptors were collected from a man younger than 35 in good health. The CDR3 runs from the conserved cysteine through the conserved F or W. The order of the fields is clone size, D gene, V gene, J gene, CDR3 DNA, CDR3 protein. The D gene is left open where the match is weak. Rows may omit the clone size; those that give it use once, few, many or a size class.

.	.	TRBV2	TRBJ2-3	TGTGCCAGCACCCGTAGACACAGGGCGGGCACAGATACGCAGTATTTT	CASTRRHRAGTDTQYF
.	.	TRBV4-1	TRBJ2-1	TGCGCCAGCAGCCAACAACAACTAGGCGCCGATGAGCAGTTCTTC	CASSQQQLGADEQFF
once	.	TRBV6-1	TRBJ1-2	TGTGCCAGCAGTGATAATCCTCAGGGCTACACCTTC	CASSDNPQGYTF
.	.	TRBV7-8	TRBJ2-7	TGTGCCAGCAGCTCTCCGTGGGGGTACGAGCAGTACTTC	CASSSPWGYEQYF
few	.	TRBV29-1	TRBJ1-4	TGCAGCGTTGCCGGCGGACGGGGAACTAATGAAAAACTGTTTTTT	CSVAGGRGTNEKLFF
few	.	TRBV29-1	TRBJ2-5	TGCAGCGTTGGATTAGCCGAGACCCAGTACTTC	CSVGLAETQYF
.	.	TRBV5-1	TRBJ1-2	TGCGCCAGCACCCCGACACCTTCTAACTATGGCTACACCTTC	CASTPTPSNYGYTF
.	TRBD1	TRBV19	TRBJ2-5	TGTGCCAGTAGCCAATCGACAGGGGGCGAGACCCAGTACTTC	CASSQSTGGETQYF
.	.	TRBV5-1	TRBJ2-5	TGCGCCAGCAGCTTGGGGACAAGACCCGAAGAGACCCAGTACTTC	CASSLGTRPEETQYF
.	.	TRBV9	TRBJ1-4	TGTGCCAGCAGCCCCGAGCAGGGACAAGTTAGGGAAAAACTGTTTTTT	CASSPEQGQVREKLFF
.	.	TRBV13	TRBJ2-1	TGTGCCAGCAGTCGACTCCAGGGGATAGGTGAGCAGTTCTTC	CASSRLQGIGEQFF
few	.	TRBV6-1	TRBJ2-1	TGTGCCAGCAGTGCGGCGGCCCTCTACAATGAGCAGTTCTTC	CASSAAALYNEQFF
.	TRBD1	TRBV7-8	TRBJ1-4	TGTGCCAGCAGCGCACGCCGGGACAGGGTATTTGAAAAACTGTTTTTT	CASSARRDRVFEKLFF
.	TRBD1	TRBV4-1	TRBJ2-7	TGCGCCAGCAGCCATAAGGCGTGGGGAACTTGGACAGGGGAAGGGGAGCAGTACTTC	CASSHKAWGTWTGEGEQYF
.	.	TRBV10-3	TRBJ2-6	TGTGCCATCAGCTCCGGACGGCAGGCGTCCAACGTCCTGACTTTC	CAISSGRQASNVLTF
.	.	TRBV7-2	TRBJ1-2	TGTGCCAGCGCGCTACCCGCCTATGGCTACACCTTC	CASALPAYGYTF
.	.	TRBV4-1	TRBJ2-5	TGCGCCAGCAGTCCCAGACTAGGCGCGGAGACCCAGTACTTC	CASSPRLGAETQYF
.	TRBD2	TRBV2	TRBJ2-5	TGTGCCAGCAGTGACCTAGCGGGGGGCCAAGAGACCCAGTACTTC	CASSDLAGGQETQYF
.	.	TRBV28	TRBJ2-4	TGTGCCAGCAGTTTGGAGCGAGCGGGCAGCAACATTCAGTACTTC	CASSLERAGSNIQYF
.	.	TRBV7-2	TRBJ2-7	TGTGCCAGCAGCTCTGGCCAGGCCGGAGTAAACGAGCAGTACTTC	CASSSGQAGVNEQYF
many	.	TRBV6-4	TRBJ2-3	TGTGCCAGCAGTGACCAGGGTGGAACTACTACAGATACGCAGTATTTT	CASSDQGGTTTDTQYF
once	TRBD2	TRBV10-1	TRBJ2-1	TGCGCCAGCAGTGCCATAAGCGGGGGGGCGCAGTTCTTC	CASSAISGGAQFF
few	TRBD2	TRBV18	TRBJ2-7	TGTGCCAGCTCCTCCGGGACTAGCGCATTCTTC	CASSSGTSAFF
.	.	TRBV5-6	TRBJ2-5	TGTGCCAGCAGCTTGGTCACCAGGCAAGAGACCCAGTACTTC	CASSLVTRQETQYF
.	TRBD1	TRBV6-1	TRBJ1-5	TGTGCCAGCAGTGGACAGGGAAGGGAACCCCAGCATTTT	CASSGQGREPQHF
.	.	TRBV2	TRBJ1-5	TGTGCCAGCAGTAGGGACCATGATCAGCCCCAGCATTTT	CASSRDHDQPQHF
few	.	TRBV5-1	TRBJ2-3	TGCGCCAGCAGCCCCCGGAACCGGGGGACCAGCACAGATACGCAGTATTTT	CASSPRNRGTSTDTQYF
.	.	TRBV5-6	TRBJ1-1	TGTGCCAGCAGCTTGTTCAGAAGTAGGACTGAAGCTTTCTTT	CASSLFRSRTEAFF
.	.	TRBV19	TRBJ1-5	TGTGCCAGTAGTATAGTGGGCAATCAGCCCCAGCATTTT	CASSIVGNQPQHF
few	.	TRBV27	TRBJ1-4	TGTGCCAGCAGTCCCCGGGAGGCTGAAAAACTGTTTTTT	CASSPREAEKLFF
.	.	TRBV6-1	TRBJ1-3	TGTGCCAGCATCGATAGGAGCCTGGGGGACACCATATATTTT	CASIDRSLGDTIYF
.	TRBD2	TRBV28	TRBJ2-5	TGTGCCAGCAATGCCCACCCGGGGGGGCGAGAGACCCAGTACTTC	CASNAHPGGRETQYF
many	.	TRBV9	TRBJ2-3	TGTGCCAGCAGCGTAGAGGCCGGCAGCACAGATACGCAGTATTTT	CASSVEAGSTDTQYF
.	.	TRBV7-2	TRBJ2-7	TGTGCCAGCAGTATTACCGGGACAAGCTTCCCCTACGAGCAGTACTTC	CASSITGTSFPYEQYF
.	.	TRBV19	TRBJ2-2	TGTGCCAGTAGTATATCGTACGGGCAGTCCACCGGGGAGCTGTTTTTT	CASSISYGQSTGELFF
.	.	TRBV13	TRBJ2-6	TGTGCCAGCAGCCCCGGACGGAGCTCTGGGGCCAACGTCCTGACTTTC	CASSPGRSSGANVLTF
.	.	TRBV5-1	TRBJ2-2	TGCGCCAGCAATTCACCCCTGGGGAACACCGGGGAGCTGTTTTTT	CASNSPLGNTGELFF
.	TRBD1	TRBV6-1	TRBJ2-7	TGTGCCGTTTCCACCCGGGACAGGGGGCTCTACGAGCAGTACTTC	CAVSTRDRGLYEQYF
.	TRBD2	TRBV5-4	TRBJ2-2	TGTGCCAGCAGCCCCGGGACTAGCGGGGGGACCGGGGAGCTGTTTTTT	CASSPGTSGGTGELFF
.	.	TRBV19	TRBJ1-2	TGTGCCAGCCAGTCCCTTGGGATCAACTATGGCTACACCTTC	CASQSLGINYGYTF
.	TRBD2	TRBV27	TRBJ2-7	TGTGCCAGCAGTTTCGGAAGTAGCGGGAGGGGGTACGAGCAGTACTTC	CASSFGSSGRGYEQYF
.	TRBD1	TRBV2	TRBJ1-6	TGTGCCAGCAGTAGCACAGGGGGCGAAAATAATTCACCCCTCCACTTT	CASSSTGGENNSPLHF
.	.	TRBV7-2	TRBJ1-6	TGTGCCAGCAGCTTAATAGGATCAGGGTTTAATTCACCCCTCCACTTT	CASSLIGSGFNSPLHF
.	TRBD1	TRBV19	TRBJ1-1	TGTGCCAGTAGTCGACAGGGGGTTAACACTGAAGCTTTCTTT	CASSRQGVNTEAFF
once	.	TRBV2	TRBJ2-3	TGTGCCAGCAGTGGCGGGGTCTCCACAGATACGCAGTATTTT	CASSGGVSTDTQYF
.	TRBD1	TRBV6-1	TRBJ1-5	TGTGCCAGCAGTGACCCGGACAGGGGGCGAAGTCAGCCCCAGCATTTT	CASSDPDRGRSQPQHF
.	TRBD1	TRBV11-2	TRBJ1-2	TGTGCCAGCAGCGTGGACAGGGGCGACTATGGCTACACCTTC	CASSVDRGDYGYTF
.	TRBD1	TRBV19	TRBJ1-5	TGTGCCAGTAGTGTCTGGGACAGGGGGAATCAGCCCCAGCATTTT	CASSVWDRGNQPQHF
.	.	TRBV28	TRBJ2-6	TGTGCCAGCAGCCTCCCGGGACCGTCCTCTGGGGCCAACGTCCTGACTTTC	CASSLPGPSSGANVLTF
.	TRBD2	TRBV28	TRBJ2-7	TGTGCCAGCAACCGGGGGGGCTACGAGCAGTACTTC	CASNRGGYEQYF
.	.	TRBV2	TRBJ1-1	TGTGCCAGCAGTACTTTGAGGGACACTGAAGCTTTCTTT	CASSTLRDTEAFF
.	.	TRBV11-3	TRBJ2-3	TGTGCCAGCAGCTTGGACGGAGCAAGTCCTAGCACAGATACGCAGTATTTT	CASSLDGASPSTDTQYF
.	.	TRBV7-2	TRBJ2-7	TGTGCCAGCAGCCCCGGGGCCGGGGGTTTAGGGCAGTACTTC	CASSPGAGGLGQYF
.	TRBD1	TRBV2	TRBJ2-2	TGTGCCAGCAGTCCGGACAGGGTGACCGGGGAGCTGTTTTTT	CASSPDRVTGELFF
once	.	TRBV6-1	TRBJ1-5	TGTGCCAGCAGTGACGCAGGAAATCAGCCCCAGCATTTT	CASSDAGNQPQHF